This T cell receptor beta chain was captured in a study of T cells in Graves' hyperthyroidism and ophthalmopathy. General study findings and limits: Ophthalmopathy, which appeared later, was predicted by the model a median about 6 months before onset.

This clonotype came up many times. Its specificity is unknown. From RNA transcripts, TCR beta CDR3 regions were amplified. First-round RT-PCR of the TCR CDR3 relied on the HTBI primer set. TCRdb analysed the multiplex PCR reads with MiXCR anew, one entry per CDR3 protein. The data show approximately 410,000 distinct CDR3 sequences, with roughly 15% seen just once and around 13% held by the top ten. From germline, CDR1 is SGHTA and CDR2 FQGNSA. V lost 1 base and J lost 2; bases outside the gene matches: 5. This CDR3 has 15 residues. This TCR was recovered from a man between 18 and 29 years old with Graves' ophthalmopathy. V usage is TRBV7-2 and J usage is TRBJ2-7, with 7 nucleotides matching TRBD2. Sequenced: blood. DNA of the CDR3: TGTGCCAGCAGCTTAGTGGCTAGCGGAACCTACGAGCAGTACTTC. Translating it yields CASSLVASGTYEQYF.